This TCR beta chain was sequenced in a study of regulatory T cells in long-lasting Graves disease. Whole-study context: New Graves' disease cases had less than 3 months of antithyroid drugs.

Points from the study as a whole: Less diverse TCR repertoires were seen in persistent Graves' patients than in newly diagnosed ones.

As for time point: newly diagnosed GD, antithyroid drugs for less than 3 months. RNA extracted from PBMCs served as the sequencing template. A word on this clonotype: Its antigen is not identified.

Assembly of TCR beta libraries relied on iRepertoire HTBI primers together with Arm-PCR of CDR3 regions. From the multiplex PCR reads, TCRdb called clonotypes with MiXCR, one entry per CDR3 protein. The table shows about 400,000 distinct CDR3 sequences, with around 16% occurring only once. The CDR3 contains 15 residues. The junction had 6 bases not matched to a gene; V was cut back by 0 bases and J by 3 bases. The germline V gene encodes CDR1 SGHDT and CDR2 YYEEEE. These data were also filed under a second study, of T cells in Graves' hyperthyroidism and ophthalmopathy. That work states: Most thyroid clonotypes with frequency above 0.001 were detected in blood.

The chain employs TRBV5-6 and TRBJ2-7, with 7 bases that match TRBD1. This TCR came from a woman in her thirties or forties with Graves disease. Sample: peripheral blood mononuclear cells (PBMCs), taken at new diagnosis, from a patient treated with antithyroid drugs. The CDR3 protein is CASSLGPGQIYEQYF. CDR3 DNA sequence: TGTGCCAGCAGCTTGGGACCGGGACAGATCTACGAGCAGTACTTC.